The clone carrying this TCR beta chain was detected ten times or more. Its antigen is unidentified. TCRdb independently ran MiXCR on the reads; one entry per CDR3 protein. The sample contains approximately 70,000 distinct CDR3 sequences, 3.5% to 4% of which appear only once. This record belongs to a study of T cell repertoires in cytomegalovirus infection. Study as a whole: Public TCR beta signatures marked donors with CMV infection and the matching HLA.

Study-level findings and limits: HLA-C-restricted CMV-specific TCR beta clonotypes were dominant in the ex vivo response.

This CDR3 contains 15 residues. Germline CDR1 and CDR2: SGHTA and FQGNSA. The V segment lost 4 bases and the J segment 5 bases; nucleotides outside the gene matches: 8. This receptor was obtained from a human donor in good health (CMV status not recorded). Some clones in this sample may be carry-over from other donors' samples. J is TRBJ2-1 and V is TRBV7-2; 7 bases are a match to TRBD1. The material sequenced was PBMCs. CDR3 in amino acids: CASSSRQGRNNEQFF. CDR3 DNA sequence: TGTGCCAGCAGCTCTCGACAGGGCAGGAACAATGAGCAGTTCTTC.